The source of this TCR beta chain is a study of cytomegalovirus exposure and HLA in healthy donors. Overall study findings and caveats: It was likely that a cluster of highly shared sequence variants was a sequencing artifact. V- and J-gene trimming of TCR beta was linked (in a later analysis) to a missense DCLRE1C variant.

On this clone itself: The antigen is unknown.

Researchers ran the PCR with 60 Vbeta and 13 Jbeta primers. Method: immunoSEQ multiplex PCR; TCRdb's copy keeps in-frame clones and lacks some. The table shows about 140,000 clones, with around 86% occurring only once. What was sequenced was PBMCs. This TCR was sampled from a female donor in good health and CMV-seronegative.

The chain's CDR3 is CSVEVAVDEQYF. The CDR3 DNA sequence: TGCAGCGTTGAAGTGGCAGTCGACGAGCAGTACTTC. The chain employs TRBV29-1 and TRBJ2-7; no reliable D call. From germline, CDR1 is SQVTM and CDR2 ANQGSEA. V gave up 1 base and J gave up 5 bases, with 9 bases separating them. The CDR3 extends over 12 amino acids.